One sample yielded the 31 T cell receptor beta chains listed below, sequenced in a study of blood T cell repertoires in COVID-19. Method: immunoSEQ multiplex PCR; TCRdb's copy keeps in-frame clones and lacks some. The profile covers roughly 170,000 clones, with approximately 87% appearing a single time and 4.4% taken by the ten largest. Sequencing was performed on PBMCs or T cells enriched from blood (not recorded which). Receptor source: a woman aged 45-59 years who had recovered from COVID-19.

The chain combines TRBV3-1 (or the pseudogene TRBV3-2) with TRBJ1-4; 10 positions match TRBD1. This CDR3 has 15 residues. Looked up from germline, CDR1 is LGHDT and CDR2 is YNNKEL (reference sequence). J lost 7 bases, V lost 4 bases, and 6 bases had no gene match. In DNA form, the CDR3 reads TGTGCCAGCAGCCGACAGGGGGCTGGAGGTGAAAAACTGTTTTTT. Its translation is CASSRQGAGGEKLFF.

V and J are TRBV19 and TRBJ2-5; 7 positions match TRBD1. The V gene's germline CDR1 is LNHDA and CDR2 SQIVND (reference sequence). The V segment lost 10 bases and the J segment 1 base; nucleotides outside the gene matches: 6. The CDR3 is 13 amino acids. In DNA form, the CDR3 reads TGTGCCATTGCCCGGGACAGCCAAGAGACCCAGTACTTC. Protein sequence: CAIARDSQETQYF.

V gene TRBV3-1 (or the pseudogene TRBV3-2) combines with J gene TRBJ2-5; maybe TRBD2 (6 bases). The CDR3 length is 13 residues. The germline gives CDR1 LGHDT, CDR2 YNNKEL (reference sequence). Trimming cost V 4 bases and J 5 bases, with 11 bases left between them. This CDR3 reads CASSLTGGETQYF. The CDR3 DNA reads TGTGCCAGCAGCCTTACCGGGGGTGAGACCCAGTACTTC.

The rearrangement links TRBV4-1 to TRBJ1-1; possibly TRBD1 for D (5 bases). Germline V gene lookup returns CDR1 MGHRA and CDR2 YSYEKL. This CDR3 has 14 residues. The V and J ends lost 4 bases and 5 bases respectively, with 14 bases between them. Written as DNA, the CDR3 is TGCGCCAGCAGCCGATACGGGGGAGGTACTGAAGCTTTCTTT. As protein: CASSRYGGGTEAFF.

This chain's CDR3 is CASSRTGTGGYGYTF. The CDR3 DNA follows: TGTGCCAGCAGCAGGACCGGGACAGGGGGGTATGGCTACACCTTC. This chain connects TRBV3-1 (or the pseudogene TRBV3-2) to TRBJ1-2, with 11 bases lining up with TRBD1. Germline trimming cut 5 bases from V and 5 bases from J; bases unmatched to any gene: 7. Germline V lookup: CDR1 LGHDT, CDR2 YNNKEL (reference sequence). The CDR3 runs 15 residues.

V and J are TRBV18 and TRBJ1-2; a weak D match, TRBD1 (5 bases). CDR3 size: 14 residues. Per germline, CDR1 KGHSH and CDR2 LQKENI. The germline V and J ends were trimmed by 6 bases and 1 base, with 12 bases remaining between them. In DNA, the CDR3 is TGTGCCAGCTCCTCACAGGACCTTAACTATGGCTACACCTTC. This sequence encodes CASSSQDLNYGYTF.

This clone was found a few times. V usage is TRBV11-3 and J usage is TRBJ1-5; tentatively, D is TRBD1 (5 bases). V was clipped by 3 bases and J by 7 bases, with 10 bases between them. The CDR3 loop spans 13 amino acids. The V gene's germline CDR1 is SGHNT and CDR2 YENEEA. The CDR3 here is CASSLGGRQPQHF. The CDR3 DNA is TGTGCCAGCAGCTTGGGGGGTAGACAGCCCCAGCATTTT. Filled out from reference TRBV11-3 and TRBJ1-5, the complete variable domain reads EAGVVQSPRYKIIEKKQPVAFWCNPISGHNTLYWYLQNLGQGPELLIRYENEEAVDDSQLPKDRFSAERLKGVDSTLKIQPAELGDSAVYLCASSLGGRQPQHFGDGTRLSIL.

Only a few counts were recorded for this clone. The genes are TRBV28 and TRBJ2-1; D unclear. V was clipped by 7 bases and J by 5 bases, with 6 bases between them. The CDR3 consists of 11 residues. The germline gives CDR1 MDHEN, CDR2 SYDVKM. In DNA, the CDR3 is TGTGCCAGCAACCTAAACAATGAGCAGTTCTTC. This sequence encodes CASNLNNEQFF.

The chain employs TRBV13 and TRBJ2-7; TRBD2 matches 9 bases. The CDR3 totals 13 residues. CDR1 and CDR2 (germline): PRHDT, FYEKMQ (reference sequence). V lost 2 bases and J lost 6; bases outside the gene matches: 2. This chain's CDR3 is CASSLLAGFEQYV. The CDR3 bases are TGTGCCAGCAGCTTACTAGCGGGATTCGAGCAGTACGTC.

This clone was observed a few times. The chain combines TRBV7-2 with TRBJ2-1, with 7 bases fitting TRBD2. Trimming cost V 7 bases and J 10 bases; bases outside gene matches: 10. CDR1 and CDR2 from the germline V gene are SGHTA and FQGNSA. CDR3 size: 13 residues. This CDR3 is CASTLAGEREQFF. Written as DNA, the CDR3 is TGTGCCAGCACCCTTGCGGGGGAGCGGGAGCAGTTCTTC.

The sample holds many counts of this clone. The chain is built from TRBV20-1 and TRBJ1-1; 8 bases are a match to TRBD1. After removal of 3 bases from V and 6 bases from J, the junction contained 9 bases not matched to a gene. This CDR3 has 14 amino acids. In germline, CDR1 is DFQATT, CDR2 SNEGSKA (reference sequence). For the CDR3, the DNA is TGCAGTGCTAGTGCGGACAGGGTATTCGCTGAAGCTTTCTTT. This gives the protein CSASADRVFAEAFF.

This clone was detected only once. CDR3 residues: CASSPLGGNNEKLFF. DNA of the CDR3: TGTGCCAGCAGCCCCCTAGGGGGTAATAATGAAAAACTGTTTTTT. The genes are TRBV7-9 and TRBJ1-4, with D possibly matching TRBD1 (6 bases). V was pared by 5 bases and J by 4 bases, with 14 bases between. The V gene's germline CDR1 is SEHNR and CDR2 FQNEAQ (reference sequence). The CDR3 length is 15 residues.

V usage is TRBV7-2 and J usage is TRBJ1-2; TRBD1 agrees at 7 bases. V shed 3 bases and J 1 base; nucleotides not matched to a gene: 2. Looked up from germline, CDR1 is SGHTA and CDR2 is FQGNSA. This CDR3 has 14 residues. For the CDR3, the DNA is TGTGCCAGCAGCTTGGCAGGGGGTAACTATGGCTACACCTTC. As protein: CASSLAGGNYGYTF.

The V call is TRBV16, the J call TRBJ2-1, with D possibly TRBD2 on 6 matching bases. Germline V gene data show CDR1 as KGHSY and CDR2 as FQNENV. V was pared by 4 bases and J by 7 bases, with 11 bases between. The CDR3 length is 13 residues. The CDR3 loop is CASSPRRDNEQFF. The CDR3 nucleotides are TGTGCCAGCAGCCCCCGGCGGGATAATGAGCAGTTCTTC.

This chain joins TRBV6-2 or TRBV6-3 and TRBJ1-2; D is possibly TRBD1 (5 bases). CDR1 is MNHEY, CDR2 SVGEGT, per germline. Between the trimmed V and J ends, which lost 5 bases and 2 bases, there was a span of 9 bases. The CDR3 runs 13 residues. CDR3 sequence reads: CASSRGLNYGYTF. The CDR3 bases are TGTGCCAGCAGTCGGGGGTTGAACTATGGCTACACCTTC.

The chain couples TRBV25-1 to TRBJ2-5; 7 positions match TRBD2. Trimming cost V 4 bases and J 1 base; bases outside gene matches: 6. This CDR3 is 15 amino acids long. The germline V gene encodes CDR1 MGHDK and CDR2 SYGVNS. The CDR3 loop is CASSALGGGQETQYF. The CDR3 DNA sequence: TGTGCCAGCAGTGCCCTTGGGGGGGGCCAAGAGACCCAGTACTTC.

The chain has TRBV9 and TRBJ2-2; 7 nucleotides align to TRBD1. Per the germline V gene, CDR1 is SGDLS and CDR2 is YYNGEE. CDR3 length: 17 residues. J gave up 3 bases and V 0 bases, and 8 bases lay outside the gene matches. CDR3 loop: CASSVGVTGSDTGELFF. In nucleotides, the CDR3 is TGTGCCAGCAGCGTAGGAGTGACAGGGTCGGACACCGGGGAGCTGTTTTTT.

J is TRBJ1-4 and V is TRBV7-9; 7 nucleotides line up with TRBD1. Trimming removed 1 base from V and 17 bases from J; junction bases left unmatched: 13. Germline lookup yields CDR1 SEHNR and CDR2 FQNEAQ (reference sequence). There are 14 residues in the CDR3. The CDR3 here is CASSLGGQWWKFFF. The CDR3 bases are TGTGCCAGCAGCTTAGGGGGACAGTGGTGGAAATTTTTTTTT. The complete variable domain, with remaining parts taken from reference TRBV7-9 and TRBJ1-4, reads DTGVSQNPRHKITKRGQNVTFRCDPISEHNRLYWYRQTLGQGPEFLTYFQNEAQLEKSRLLSDRFSAERPKGSFSTLEIQRTEQGDSAMYLCASSLGGQWWKFFFGSGTQLSVL.

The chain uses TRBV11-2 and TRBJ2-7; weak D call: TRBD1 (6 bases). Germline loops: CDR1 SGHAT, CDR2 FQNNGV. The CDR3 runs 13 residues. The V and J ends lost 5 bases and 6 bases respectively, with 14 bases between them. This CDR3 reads CASSDHRVGEQYV. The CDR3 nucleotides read TGTGCCAGCAGCGACCACAGGGTGGGCGAGCAGTACGTC.

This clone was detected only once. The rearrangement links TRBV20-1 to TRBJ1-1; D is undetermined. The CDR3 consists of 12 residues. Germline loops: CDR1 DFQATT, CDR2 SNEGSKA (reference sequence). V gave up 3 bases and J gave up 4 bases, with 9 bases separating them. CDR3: CSASIGSTEAFF. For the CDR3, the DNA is TGCAGTGCTAGTATAGGGAGCACTGAAGCTTTCTTT.

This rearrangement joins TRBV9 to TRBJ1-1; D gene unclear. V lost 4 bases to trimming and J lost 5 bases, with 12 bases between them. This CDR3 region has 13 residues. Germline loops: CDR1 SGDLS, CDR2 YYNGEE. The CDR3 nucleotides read TGTGCCAGCAGCACCGACGGGAATACTGAAGCTTTCTTT. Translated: CASSTDGNTEAFF.

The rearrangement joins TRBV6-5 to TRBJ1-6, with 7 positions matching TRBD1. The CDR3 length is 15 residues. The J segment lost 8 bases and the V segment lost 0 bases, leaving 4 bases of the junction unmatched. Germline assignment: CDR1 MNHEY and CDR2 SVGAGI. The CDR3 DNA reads TGTGCCAGCAGTTACTCTCGACAGGGAGATTCACCCCTCCACTTT. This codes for CASSYSRQGDSPLHF.

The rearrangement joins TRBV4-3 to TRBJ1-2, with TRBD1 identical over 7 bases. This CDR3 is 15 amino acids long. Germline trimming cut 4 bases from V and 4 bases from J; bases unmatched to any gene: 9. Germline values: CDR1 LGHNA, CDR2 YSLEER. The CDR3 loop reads CASSPMRGPLYGYTF. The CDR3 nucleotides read TGCGCCAGCAGCCCCATGAGGGGGCCACTCTATGGCTACACCTTC.

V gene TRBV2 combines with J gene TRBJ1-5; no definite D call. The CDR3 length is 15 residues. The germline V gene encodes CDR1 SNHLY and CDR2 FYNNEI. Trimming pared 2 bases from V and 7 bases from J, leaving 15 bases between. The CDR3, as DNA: TGTGCCAGCAGTGAACTTTCCTTTCCGAGGCAGCCCCAGCATTTT. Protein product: CASSELSFPRQPQHF.

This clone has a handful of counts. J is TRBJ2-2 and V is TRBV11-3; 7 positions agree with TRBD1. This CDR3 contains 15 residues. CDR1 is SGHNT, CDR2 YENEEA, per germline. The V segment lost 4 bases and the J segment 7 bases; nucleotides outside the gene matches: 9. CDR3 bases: TGTGCCAGCAGCTATCAGACAGGGCGGTACGGGGAGCTGTTTTTT. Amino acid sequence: CASSYQTGRYGELFF.

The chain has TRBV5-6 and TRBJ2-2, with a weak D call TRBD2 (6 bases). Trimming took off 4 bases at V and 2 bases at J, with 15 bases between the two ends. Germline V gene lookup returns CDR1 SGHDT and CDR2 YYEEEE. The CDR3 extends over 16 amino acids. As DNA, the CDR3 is TGTGCCAGCAGCCTCTGGGGCGGGACTAACACCGGGGAGCTGTTTTTT. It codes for CASSLWGGTNTGELFF.

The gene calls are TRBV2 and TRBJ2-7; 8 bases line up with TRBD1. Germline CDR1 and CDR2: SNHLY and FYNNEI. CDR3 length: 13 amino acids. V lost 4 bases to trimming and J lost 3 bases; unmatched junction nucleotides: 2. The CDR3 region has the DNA TGTGCCAGCAGTGGGGGACAGGTCTACGAGCAGTACGTC. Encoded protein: CASSGGQVYEQYV.

The CDR3 DNA reads TGTGCCAGCAGCGTACATCAGGGGCTCTCTGGGGCCAACGTCCTGACTTTC. It translates to CASSVHQGLSGANVLTF. The chain carries TRBV11-2 and TRBJ2-6; D possibly corresponds to TRBD1 (6 bases). The V gene's germline CDR1 is SGHAT and CDR2 FQNNGV. The CDR3 has 17 residues. Trimming took off 5 bases at V and 0 bases at J, with 14 bases between the two ends.

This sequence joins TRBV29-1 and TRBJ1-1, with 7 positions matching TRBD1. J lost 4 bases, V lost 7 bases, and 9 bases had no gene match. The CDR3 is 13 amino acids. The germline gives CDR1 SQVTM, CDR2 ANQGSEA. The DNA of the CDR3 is TGCAGCGGAGGACAGGAGGTGGGCACTGAAGCTTTCTTT. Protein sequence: CSGGQEVGTEAFF.

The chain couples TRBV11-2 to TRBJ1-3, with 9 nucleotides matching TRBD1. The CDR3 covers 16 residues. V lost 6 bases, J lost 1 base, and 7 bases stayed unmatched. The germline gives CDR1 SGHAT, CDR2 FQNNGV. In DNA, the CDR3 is TGTGCCAGCAGTCGGACAGGGGCTGGATCTGGAAACACCATATATTTT. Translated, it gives CASSRTGAGSGNTIYF.

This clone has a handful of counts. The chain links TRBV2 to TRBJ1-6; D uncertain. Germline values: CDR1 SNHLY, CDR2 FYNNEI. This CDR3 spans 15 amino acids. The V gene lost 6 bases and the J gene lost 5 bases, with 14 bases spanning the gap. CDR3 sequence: CASRSWESNNSPLHF. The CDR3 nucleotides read TGTGCCAGCAGATCATGGGAGTCCAATAATTCACCCCTCCACTTT. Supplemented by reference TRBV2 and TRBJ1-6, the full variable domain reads EPEVTQTPSHQVTQMGQEVILRCVPISNHLYFYWYRQILGQKVEFLVSFYNNEISEKSEIFDDQFSVERPDGSNFTLKIRSTKLEDSAMYFCASRSWESNNSPLHFGNGTRLTVT.